This T cell receptor (beta chain) was documented in a study of blood T cells in healthy people across ages. Study-level findings and limits: When set beside aged donors, long-lived donors presented more naive CD4+ cells and higher diversity.

This clonotype was picked up one time. Its target is not known. Trimming removed 5 bases from V and 4 bases from J, with 20 bases in between. The CDR3 has 16 amino acids. A second PCR of about 6 to 12 cycles used a sample-barcoded 5' primer and a J-beta primer mix. TCRdb analysed the 5' RACE reads with MiXCR anew, one entry per CDR3 protein. There are 1,500,000 or so distinct CDR3 sequences in the sample; about 45% occur only once, and 4% lies in the top ten. This TCR was sampled from a woman younger than 35 in good health. The sequencing input was blood. This sequence joins TRBV12-3 or TRBV12-4 and TRBJ1-1; D possibly corresponds to TRBD1 (5 bases). The CDR3 protein is CASSPQTGTRGTEAFF. As DNA, the CDR3 is TGTGCCAGCAGTCCCCAAACAGGCACTCGCGGCACTGAAGCTTTCTTT.